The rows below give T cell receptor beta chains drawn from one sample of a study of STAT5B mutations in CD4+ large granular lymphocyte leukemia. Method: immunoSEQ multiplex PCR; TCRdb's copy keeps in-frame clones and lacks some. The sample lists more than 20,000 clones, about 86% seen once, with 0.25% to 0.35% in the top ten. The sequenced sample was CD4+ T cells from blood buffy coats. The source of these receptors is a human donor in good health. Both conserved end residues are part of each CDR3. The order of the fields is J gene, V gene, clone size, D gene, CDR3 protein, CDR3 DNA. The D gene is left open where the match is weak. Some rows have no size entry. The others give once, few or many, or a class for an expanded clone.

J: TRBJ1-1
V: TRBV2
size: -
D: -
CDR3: CASSDRVNTEAFF
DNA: TGTGCCAGCAGTGACAGGGTGAACACTGAAGCTTTCTTT

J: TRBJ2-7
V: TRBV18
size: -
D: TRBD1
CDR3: CASSTDRAEQYF
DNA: TGTGCCAGCTCGACAGACAGGGCCGAGCAGTACTTC

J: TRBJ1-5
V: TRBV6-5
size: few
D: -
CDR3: CASSFQGGNQPQHF
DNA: TGTGCCAGCAGTTTCCAAGGGGGTAATCAGCCCCAGCATTTT

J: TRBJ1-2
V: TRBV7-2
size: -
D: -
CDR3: CASSLGSREGYGYTF
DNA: TGTGCCAGCAGCTTAGGTAGCAGGGAAGGCTATGGCTACACCTTC

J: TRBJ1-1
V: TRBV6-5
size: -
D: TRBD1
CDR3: CASSPRTGGAEAFF
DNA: TGTGCCAGCAGTCCGCGGACAGGGGGCGCTGAAGCTTTCTTT

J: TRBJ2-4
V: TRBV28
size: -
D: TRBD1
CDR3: CASSYSGTGDKNIQYF
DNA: TGTGCCAGCAGTTATTCCGGGACAGGGGACAAAAACATTCAGTACTTC

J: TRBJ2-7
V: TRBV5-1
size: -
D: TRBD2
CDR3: CASSLISGGSYEQYF
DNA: TGCGCCAGCAGCTTGATCAGCGGGGGTTCCTACGAGCAGTACTTC

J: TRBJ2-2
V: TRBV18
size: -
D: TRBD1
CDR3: CASSVGTGSTGELFF
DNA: TGTGCCAGCTCAGTCGGGACAGGGTCGACCGGGGAGCTGTTTTTT

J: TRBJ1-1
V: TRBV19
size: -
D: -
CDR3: CASYRDITDTEAFF
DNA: TGTGCCAGTTACCGGGACATTACGGACACTGAAGCTTTCTTT

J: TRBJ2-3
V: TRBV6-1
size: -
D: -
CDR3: CASSEVLVDTQYF
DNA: TGTGCCAGCAGTGAAGTCCTCGTGGATACGCAGTATTTT

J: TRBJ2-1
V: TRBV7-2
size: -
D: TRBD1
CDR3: CASSFRTGTGASQFF
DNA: TGTGCCAGCAGCTTTAGAACCGGGACAGGGGCCTCGCAGTTCTTC

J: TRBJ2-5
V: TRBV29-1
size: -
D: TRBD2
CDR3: CSAAGGRQETQYF
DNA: TGCAGCGCCGCGGGGGGGCGCCAAGAGACCCAGTACTTC

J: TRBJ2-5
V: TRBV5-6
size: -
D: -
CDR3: CASSTGQYQETQYF
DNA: TGTGCCAGCAGCACTGGACAGTACCAAGAGACCCAGTACTTC

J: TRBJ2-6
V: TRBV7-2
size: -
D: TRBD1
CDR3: CASSLRTGSGANVLTF
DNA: TGTGCCAGCAGCTTACGGACAGGCTCTGGGGCCAACGTCCTGACTTTC

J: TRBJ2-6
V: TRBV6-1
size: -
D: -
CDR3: CASSEFRGSGANVLTF
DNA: TGTGCCAGCAGTGAGTTCAGGGGTTCCGGGGCCAACGTCCTGACTTTC

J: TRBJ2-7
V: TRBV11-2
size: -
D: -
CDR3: CASSLDWGRGVPQYF
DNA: TGTGCCAGCAGCTTAGATTGGGGCAGGGGGGTACCTCAGTACTTC

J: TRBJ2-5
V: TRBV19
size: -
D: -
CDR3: CASSILETQYF
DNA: TGTGCCAGTAGTATTTTGGAGACCCAGTACTTC

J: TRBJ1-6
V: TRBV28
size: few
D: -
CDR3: CASRGGSSYNSPLHF
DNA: TGTGCCAGCAGAGGGGGGAGCTCCTATAATTCACCCCTCCACTTT

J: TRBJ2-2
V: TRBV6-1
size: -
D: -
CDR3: CASHYTSNTGELFF
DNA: TGTGCCAGCCACTACACTTCGAACACCGGGGAGCTGTTTTTT

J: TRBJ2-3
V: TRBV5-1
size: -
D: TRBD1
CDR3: CASSLLGQGARTDTQYF
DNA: TGCGCCAGCAGCTTGTTAGGACAGGGGGCGAGGACAGATACGCAGTATTTT

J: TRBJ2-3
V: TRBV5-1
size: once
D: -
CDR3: CATGSLGPDTQYF
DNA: TGCGCCACGGGGTCCCTCGGTCCAGATACGCAGTATTTT

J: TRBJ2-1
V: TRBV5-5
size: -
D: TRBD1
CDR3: CASRVTGVYSYNEQFF
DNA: TGTGCCAGCAGGGTGACAGGGGTTTACTCCTACAATGAGCAGTTCTTC

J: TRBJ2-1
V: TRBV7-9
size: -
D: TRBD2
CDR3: CASSTEVSGRKFF
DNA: TGTGCCAGCAGCACAGAGGTTAGCGGGAGGAAGTTCTTC

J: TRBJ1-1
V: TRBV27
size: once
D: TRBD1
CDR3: CASSGTELNTEAFF
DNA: TGTGCCAGCAGTGGGACAGAATTGAACACTGAAGCTTTCTTT

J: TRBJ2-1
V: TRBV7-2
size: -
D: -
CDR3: CASSTTPGVEQFF
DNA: TGTGCCAGCAGCACGACCCCGGGAGTAGAGCAGTTCTTC

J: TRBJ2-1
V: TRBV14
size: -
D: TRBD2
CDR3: CASSQVGGAYNEQFF
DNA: TGTGCCAGCAGCCAAGTCGGGGGGGCCTACAATGAGCAGTTCTTC

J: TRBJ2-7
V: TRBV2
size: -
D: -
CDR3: CATASERGYEQYF
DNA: TGTGCCACCGCATCGGAAAGAGGGTACGAGCAGTACTTC

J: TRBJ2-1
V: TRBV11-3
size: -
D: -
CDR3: CASSLRATYNEQFF
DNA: TGTGCCAGCAGCTTACGTGCGACTTACAATGAGCAGTTCTTC

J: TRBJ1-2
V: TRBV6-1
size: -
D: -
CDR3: CASAVAGNYGYTF
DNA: TGTGCCAGCGCCGTGGCGGGCAACTATGGCTACACCTTC

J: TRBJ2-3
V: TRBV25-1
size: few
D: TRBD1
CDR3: CASSDSGQNTDTQYF
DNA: TGTGCCAGCAGTGATTCGGGACAGAACACAGATACGCAGTATTTT

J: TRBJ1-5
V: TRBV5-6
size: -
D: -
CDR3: CASSSRRSGNQPQHF
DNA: TGTGCCAGCAGCTCCCGAAGGAGTGGCAATCAGCCCCAGCATTTT

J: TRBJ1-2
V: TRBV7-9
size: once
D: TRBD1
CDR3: CASSPLRTGHGYTF
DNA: TGTGCCAGCAGCCCTTTACGGACAGGGCATGGCTACACCTTC